The following is a T cell receptor beta chain sequence with its context. No antigen is known for it. This table comes from immunoSEQ multiplex PCR, and its TCRdb copy is limited to in-frame clones, with some not included. The data contain about 120,000 clones, about 90% of them singletons. This sample is drawn from a study of T cell responses to AZD1222 COVID-19 vaccine. Study outcomes and limitations: Females outnumbered males among donors, who were mostly white British; clonal diversity was possibly underestimated. Vaccine-associated CD4 TCRs spanned spike, dominant at 160-218 and 743-854. Seropositivity was recorded at baseline in only 6 or 7 AZD1222 recipients.

The sequence was collected from an adult in good health. The input for sequencing was peripheral blood, taken on day 0 of AZD1222 vaccination.

The CDR3 bases are TGTGCCAGCAGAGAGGGGATTGGGAGCACTGAAGCTTTCTTT. Amino acid sequence: CASREGIGSTEAFF. V gene TRBV7-9 combines with J gene TRBJ1-1, with D possibly being TRBD1 (5 bases). Per germline, CDR1 SEHNR and CDR2 FQNEAQ (reference sequence). The CDR3 length is 14 residues. Trimming stripped 6 bases from V and 4 bases from J, with 15 bases between.